Following are 12 T cell receptor beta chains from one sample sequenced in a study of blood T cell repertoires in COVID-19. Method: immunoSEQ multiplex PCR; TCRdb's copy keeps in-frame clones and lacks some. The table includes 150,000 to 200,000 clones, about 80% detected once. The material sequenced was PBMCs or T cells enriched from blood (not recorded which). These receptors were obtained from a man aged 55-75 years who had been exposed to COVID-19.

The chain carries TRBV30 and TRBJ2-2; tentative D call: TRBD2 (5 bases). The CDR3 sequence is 13 residues long. CDR1 and CDR2 from the germline V gene are GTSNPN and SVGIG (reference sequence). V lost 1 base, J lost 8 bases, and 11 bases lay in between. As DNA, the CDR3 is TGTGCCTGGAGTGCGGACTCCTTTGGGGAGCTGTTTTTT. It is translated as CAWSADSFGELFF.

The chain couples TRBV11-3 to TRBJ2-3, with 7 bases matching TRBD2. Germline loops: CDR1 SGHNT, CDR2 YENEEA. This CDR3 spans 12 amino acids. Germline trimming cut 1 base from V and 10 bases from J; bases unmatched to any gene: 2. CDR3 region: CASSLVAGAQYF. Written as DNA, the CDR3 is TGTGCCAGCAGCTTAGTGGCGGGAGCGCAGTATTTT. Complete variable domain (other parts from reference TRBV11-3 and TRBJ2-3): EAGVVQSPRYKIIEKKQPVAFWCNPISGHNTLYWYLQNLGQGPELLIRYENEEAVDDSQLPKDRFSAERLKGVDSTLKIQPAELGDSAVYLCASSLVAGAQYFGPGTRLTVL.

The CDR3 coding sequence is TGTGCCAGCAGCTTCAGGGGAATGGTCGGGGAGCTGTTTTTT. It specifies CASSFRGMVGELFF. The V and J genes are TRBV13 and TRBJ2-2; possibly TRBD1 for D (6 bases). There are 14 residues in the CDR3. V lost 3 bases, J lost 7 bases, and 12 bases lay in between. Germline assignment: CDR1 PRHDT and CDR2 FYEKMQ (reference sequence).

This rearrangement joins TRBV30 to TRBJ1-2; no definite D call. The V gene lost 2 bases and the J gene lost 6 bases, with 22 bases spanning the gap. The CDR3 has 16 residues. Germline CDR1 and CDR2: GTSNPN and SVGIG (reference sequence). The CDR3 loop reads CAWSFGWAGRGDGYTF. The CDR3 nucleotides are TGTGCCTGGAGTTTCGGGTGGGCAGGCCGGGGTGATGGCTACACCTTC.

V usage is TRBV27 and J usage is TRBJ2-2; TRBD2 matches 10 bases. The J segment lost 5 bases and the V segment lost 6 bases, leaving 9 bases of the junction unmatched. Germline lookup yields CDR1 MNHEY and CDR2 SMNVEV (reference sequence). The CDR3 is 16 residues long. CDR3: CASSLRASGGTGELFF. CDR3 in DNA: TGTGCCAGCAGCCTACGGGCTAGCGGGGGTACCGGGGAGCTGTTTTTT.

V usage is TRBV27 and J usage is TRBJ2-5, with 11 positions matching TRBD1. Per germline, CDR1 MNHEY and CDR2 SMNVEV (reference sequence). The ends lost 6 bases at V and 2 bases at J; junction bases unmatched: 17. This CDR3 contains 19 residues. The CDR3 loop is CASSPWAPGQGGPQETQYF. The DNA for the CDR3 is TGTGCCAGCAGCCCATGGGCTCCGGGACAGGGGGGACCTCAAGAGACCCAGTACTTC.

This clone was recorded once. The chain uses TRBV15 and TRBJ2-2; 9 bases map to TRBD2. CDR1 LNHNV and CDR2 YYDKDF come from the germline V gene (reference sequence). The CDR3 has 17 amino acids. Losses at the gene ends were 3 bases for V and 1 base for J; bases not matched to a gene: 6. CDR3 protein: CATSRASGTRNTGELFF. CDR3 bases: TGTGCCACCAGCAGGGCTAGCGGGACTCGGAACACCGGGGAGCTGTTTTTT.

The rearrangement uses TRBV2 and TRBJ1-2; a possible D gene is TRBD1 (5 bases). This CDR3 comprises 16 residues. V was pared by 2 bases and J by 5 bases, with 18 bases between. The V gene's germline CDR1 is SNHLY and CDR2 FYNNEI. This CDR3 reads CASSESGRGSGYGYTF. CDR3 sequence (DNA): TGTGCCAGCAGTGAATCGGGGCGGGGCTCGGGATATGGCTACACCTTC.

The V gene is TRBV28, the J gene TRBJ2-3, with D perhaps TRBD2 (7 bases). Germline CDR1 reads MDHEN; CDR2 reads SYDVKM. With 2 bases removed from V and 5 bases from J, the gap between germline ends came to 17 bases. The CDR3 extends over 16 amino acids. CDR3 nucleotide sequence: TGTGCCAGCAGTTTAGCGTCTTTAGGGGGGGGAGATACGCAGTATTTT. Protein sequence: CASSLASLGGGDTQYF.

This chain uses TRBV7-8 with TRBJ1-1; the D is unclear. This CDR3 has 11 amino acids. The V gene's germline CDR1 is SGHVS and CDR2 FQNEAQ. Trimming took off 1 base at V and 11 bases at J, with 8 bases between the two ends. The CDR3 sequence is CASSLEWEAFF. The CDR3 DNA follows: TGTGCCAGCAGCTTAGAGTGGGAGGCTTTCTTT.

The CDR3 region has the DNA TGTGCCAGCAGCTTTTTTATGGCGGACGAGCAGTACTTC. This translates into CASSFFMADEQYF. The chain links TRBV5-6 to TRBJ2-7; D is unresolved. The germline CDR1 and CDR2 sequences are SGHDT and YYEEEE. The CDR3 extends over 13 amino acids. V lost 2 bases, J lost 5 bases, and 11 bases lay in between. Drawing the rest from reference TRBV5-6 and TRBJ2-7, the complete variable domain is DAGVTQSPTHLIKTRGQQVTLRCSPKSGHDTVSWYQQALGQGPQFIFQYYEEEERQRGNFPDRFSGHQFPNYSSELNVNALLLGDSALYLCASSFFMADEQYFGPGTRLTVT.

The V gene is TRBV13, the J gene TRBJ2-3; 12 positions agree with TRBD2. This CDR3 is built from 16 residues. Germline V gene lookup returns CDR1 PRHDT and CDR2 FYEKMQ (reference sequence). The trim removed 5 bases at V and 0 bases at J, leaving 3 bases unmatched. The CDR3 here is CASSQGLAGSTDTQYF. The CDR3 DNA reads TGTGCCAGCAGCCAGGGACTAGCGGGTAGCACAGATACGCAGTATTTT.